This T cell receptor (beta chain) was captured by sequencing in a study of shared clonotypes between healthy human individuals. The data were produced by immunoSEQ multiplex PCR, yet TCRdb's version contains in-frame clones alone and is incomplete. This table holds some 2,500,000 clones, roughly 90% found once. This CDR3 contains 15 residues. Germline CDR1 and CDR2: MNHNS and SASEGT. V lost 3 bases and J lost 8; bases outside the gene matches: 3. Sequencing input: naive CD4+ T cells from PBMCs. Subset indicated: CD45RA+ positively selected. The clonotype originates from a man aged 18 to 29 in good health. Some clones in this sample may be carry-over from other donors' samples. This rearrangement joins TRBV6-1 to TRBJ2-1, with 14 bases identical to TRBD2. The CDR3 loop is CASSEGTSGSYEQFF. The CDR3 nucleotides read TGTGCCAGCAGTGAGGGGACTAGCGGGAGCTATGAGCAGTTCTTC.